One and the same sample provided the 32 T cell receptor beta chains below, sequenced in a study of T-cell memory formation after mild COVID-19. TCRdb ran MiXCR on the 5' RACE reads and lists one entry per CDR3 protein. The table has about 190,000 distinct CDR3 sequences, about 10% seen once; the top ten hold around 3.3%. What was sequenced was PBMCs or a T cell subset sorted from them (not recorded which). The receptors were sampled from a young man who had mild COVID-19 (a few samples of this study predate the infection). Cell type and time point are not known.

Many counts were recorded for this clonotype. The rearrangement joins TRBV2 to TRBJ1-2; D remains ambiguous. The germline V gene has CDR1 SNHLY and CDR2 FYNNEI. This CDR3 has 12 residues. The V end was cut by 8 bases, the J end by 8 bases, with 15 bases between. The DNA of the CDR3 is TGTGCCAGCGGATGGACTTTGGGGGGCTACACCTTC. It encodes CASGWTLGGYTF. The variable domain in full, completed from reference TRBV2 and TRBJ1-2, reads EPEVTQTPSHQVTQMGQEVILRCVPISNHLYFYWYRQILGQKVEFLVSFYNNEISEKSEIFDDQFSVERPDGSNFTLKIRSTKLEDSAMYFCASGWTLGGYTFGSGTRLTVV.

In this sample, this clonotype turned up many times. The rearrangement links TRBV5-5 to TRBJ1-6, with 7 positions matching TRBD1. V shed 0 bases and J 10 bases; nucleotides not matched to a gene: 7. Germline V lookup: CDR1 SGHKS, CDR2 YYEKEE (reference sequence). The CDR3 runs to 15 residues. This CDR3 reads CASSLAPGGESPLHF. CDR3 DNA sequence: TGTGCCAGCAGCTTGGCCCCAGGGGGAGAATCACCCCTCCACTTT.

This clonotype was seen a handful of times. This chain connects TRBV12-3 or TRBV12-4 to TRBJ2-7, with TRBD1 identical over 7 bases. The CDR3 covers 14 residues. V dropped 4 bases and J dropped 5; count of bases not matched to a gene: 8. The CDR3 DNA is TGTGCCAGCAGTTCACAGGGGTCTGGGGACGAGCAGTACTTC. Translating it yields CASSSQGSGDEQYF.

The chain employs TRBV6-1 and TRBJ1-5; 7 positions agree with TRBD1. CDR1 is MNHNS, CDR2 SASEGT, per germline. V was pared by 5 bases and J by 0 bases, with 4 bases of the junction left unmatched. The CDR3 is 15 amino acids. The CDR3 sequence: CASSRQGLSNQPQHF. The CDR3 DNA reads TGTGCCAGCAGTCGACAGGGACTTAGCAATCAGCCCCAGCATTTT.

This clonotype was observed at least ten times. J is TRBJ2-2 and V is TRBV19; D is possibly TRBD2 (5 bases). Germline V gene sequence: CDR1 LNHDA, CDR2 SQIVND (reference sequence). The CDR3 has 12 amino acids. V was pared by 9 bases and J by 3 bases, with 8 bases between. The CDR3 is CASPGDTGELFF. The CDR3, as DNA: TGTGCCAGCCCCGGGGACACCGGGGAGCTGTTTTTT.

This clonotype was counted a few times. The rearrangement links TRBV7-2 to TRBJ1-2; the D is unclear. Trimming cost V 7 bases and J 8 bases, with 23 bases left between them. Germline values: CDR1 SGHTA, CDR2 FQGNSA. The CDR3 has 15 residues. In DNA, the CDR3 is TGTGCCAGCACCAGTGGACCGTCAAGAAAGGGCGGCTACACCTTC. It is translated as CASTSGPSRKGGYTF.

This clonotype showed up just a few times. The V and J genes are TRBV7-3 and TRBJ1-1; D call uncertain. Germline CDR1 reads SGHTA; CDR2 reads FQGTGA. The CDR3 contains 13 residues. V was clipped by 5 bases and J by 5 bases, with 12 bases between them. CDR3 sequence: CASSRSSETEAFF. In DNA form, the CDR3 reads TGTGCCAGCAGCCGAAGTTCCGAGACTGAAGCTTTCTTT.

This clonotype was counted only a few times. This chain uses TRBV5-1 with TRBJ1-5, with D possibly TRBD1 on 6 matching bases. V gave up 4 bases and J gave up 3 bases, with 14 bases separating them. Germline V gene data show CDR1 as SGHRS and CDR2 as YFSETQ. The CDR3 is 15 amino acids. CDR3 amino acids: CASSTTGGLNQPQHF. The CDR3 bases are TGCGCCAGCAGCACCACCGGGGGGCTCAATCAGCCCCAGCATTTT.

This clonotype was counted only a few times. This chain connects TRBV13 to TRBJ2-1; TRBD2 matches at 9 bases. This CDR3 has 14 amino acids. Germline V lookup: CDR1 PRHDT, CDR2 FYEKMQ (reference sequence). J lost 12 bases, V lost 5 bases, and 11 bases had no gene match. CDR3: CASSALAGPRGQFF. The CDR3 nucleotides read TGTGCCAGCAGCGCCCTAGCGGGGCCGCGGGGGCAGTTCTTC. Full variable domain (outside the CDR3, taken from reference TRBV13 and TRBJ2-1): AAGVIQSPRHLIKEKRETATLKCYPIPRHDTVYWYQQGPGQDPQFLISFYEKMQSDKGSIPDRFSAQQFSDYHSELNMSSLELGDSALYFCASSALAGPRGQFFGPGTRLTVL.

The chain uses TRBV27 and TRBJ2-7; the match to TRBD2 covers 7 bases. The CDR3 totals 15 residues. Trimming removed 6 bases from V and 0 bases from J; junction bases left unmatched: 8. The V gene's germline CDR1 is MNHEY and CDR2 SMNVEV (reference sequence). As DNA, the CDR3 is TGTGCCAGCAGAAATAGCGGGCCGAGCTCCTACGAGCAGTACTTC. Its protein product is CASRNSGPSSYEQYF.

The table lists this clonotype with a few counts. The rearrangement links TRBV2 to TRBJ2-4; D is uncertain. Germline loops: CDR1 SNHLY, CDR2 FYNNEI. The CDR3 spans 12 residues. V dropped 7 bases and J dropped 5 bases, with 9 bases sitting between them. The CDR3 DNA reads TGTGCCAGCAAATTATCTGAAAACATTCAGTACTTC. Residues: CASKLSENIQYF. Full variable domain (missing parts from reference TRBV2 and TRBJ2-4): EPEVTQTPSHQVTQMGQEVILRCVPISNHLYFYWYRQILGQKVEFLVSFYNNEISEKSEIFDDQFSVERPDGSNFTLKIRSTKLEDSAMYFCASKLSENIQYFGAGTRLSVL.

The gene calls are TRBV2 and TRBJ1-5; no clear D. CDR3 length equals 14 residues. V was clipped by 6 bases and J by 5 bases, with 14 bases between them. CDR1 and CDR2 from the germline V gene are SNHLY and FYNNEI. CDR3 coding DNA: TGTGCCAGCAGCCCGGTTGGCAAAGATCAGCCCCAGCATTTT. Amino acid sequence: CASSPVGKDQPQHF.

This clonotype has ten or more counts. The chain carries TRBV5-5 and TRBJ2-1; D is unclear. The CDR3 has 12 residues. The V end lost 2 bases, the J end lost 1 base, and 1 base lay between the germline ends. Germline V gene sequence: CDR1 SGHKS, CDR2 YYEKEE (reference sequence). CDR3 sequence: CASSLSYNEQFF. The CDR3 coding sequence is TGTGCCAGCAGCTTATCCTACAATGAGCAGTTCTTC.

This clonotype occurred a few times. The V call is TRBV5-1, the J call TRBJ2-3; D is unresolved. The ends were cut back, 5 bases at V and 1 base at J, with 17 bases in the middle. The CDR3 sequence is 16 residues long. Germline V lookup: CDR1 SGHRS, CDR2 YFSETQ. The CDR3 DNA reads TGCGCCAGCAGTCAAGGTCGGGCGGTTGGCACAGATACGCAGTATTTT. It is translated as CASSQGRAVGTDTQYF.

This clonotype was counted ten times or more. This chain links TRBV12-3 or TRBV12-4 with TRBJ2-7; D may be TRBD1 (7 bases). V was pared by 7 bases and J by 6 bases, with 19 bases between. The CDR3 is made up of 14 amino acids. CDR3 residues: CASTYSGGGAEQYF. The CDR3 region has the DNA TGTGCCAGCACGTATTCCGGAGGGGGCGCCGAGCAGTACTTC.

The rearrangement joins TRBV5-1 to TRBJ2-3, with D perhaps TRBD1 (5 bases). The V end lost 4 bases, the J end lost 9 bases, and 12 bases lay between the germline ends. CDR3 length equals 12 residues. Looked up from germline, CDR1 is SGHRS and CDR2 is YFSETQ. The CDR3 DNA is TGCGCCAGCAGCCTGACAGCAAAAACGCAGTATTTT. This sequence encodes CASSLTAKTQYF.

This clonotype was found a few times. The V call is TRBV6-6, the J call TRBJ2-5, with 9 bases fitting TRBD2. The CDR3 totals 17 residues. V trimming: 8 bases; J trimming: 1 base; junction bases outside the gene matches: 14. Per the germline V gene, CDR1 is MNHNY and CDR2 is SVGAGI (reference sequence). The CDR3 reads CASGIPSGALGQETQYF. In nucleotides, the CDR3 is TGTGCCAGCGGTATACCTAGCGGGGCCCTAGGCCAAGAGACCCAGTACTTC.

This clonotype has just a few counts. The chain employs TRBV7-7 and TRBJ2-3; the match to TRBD1 covers 9 bases. Trimming cost V 4 bases and J 4 bases; bases outside gene matches: 6. The CDR3 spans 15 residues. Germline V gene lookup returns CDR1 SSHAT and CDR2 FNYEAQ (reference sequence). CDR3 residues: CASSSGTGSPDTQYF. The CDR3 DNA sequence: TGTGCCAGCAGCTCCGGGACAGGGAGTCCAGATACGCAGTATTTT. Looking up the rest from reference TRBV7-7 and TRBJ2-3 gives the full variable domain: GAGVSQSPRYKVTKRGQDVTLRCDPISSHATLYWYQQALGQGPEFLTYFNYEAQPDKSGLPSDRFSAERPEGSISTLTIQRTEQRDSAMYRCASSSGTGSPDTQYFGPGTRLTVL.

This clonotype was picked up a small number of times. This chain uses TRBV6-2 or TRBV6-3 with TRBJ2-2, with a possible D match to TRBD2 (7 bases). The CDR3 runs to 15 residues. V was trimmed by 7 bases and J by 4 bases, leaving 16 bases between them. Germline V gene sequence: CDR1 MNHEY, CDR2 SVGEGT. CDR3 nucleotide sequence: TGTGCCAGCACCCGTAGGGGGGGGATCACCGGGGAGCTGTTTTTT. Translated, it gives CASTRRGGITGELFF.

This clonotype has just a few counts. V usage is TRBV11-2 and J usage is TRBJ1-3; 8 bases fit TRBD1. The CDR3 loop spans 15 amino acids. Germline V gene sequence: CDR1 SGHAT, CDR2 FQNNGV. J was trimmed by 3 bases and V by 6 bases; bases with no gene match: 7. For the CDR3, the DNA is TGTGCCAGCAGTCGGCAGGGGGCAGGTGGAAACACCATATATTTT. This codes for CASSRQGAGGNTIYF.

This sequence joins TRBV7-2 and TRBJ1-2; maybe TRBD1 (5 bases). CDR1 and CDR2 from the germline V gene are SGHTA and FQGNSA. Trimming pared 7 bases from V and 2 bases from J, leaving 20 bases between. This CDR3 is 16 amino acids long. The CDR3 spells CASIRSVRGGNYGYTF. The CDR3 coding sequence is TGTGCCAGCATCCGTTCTGTCCGGGGGGGGAACTATGGCTACACCTTC.

This clonotype was counted a few times. This chain links TRBV23-1 with TRBJ2-1, with 10 bases identical to TRBD2. TRBV23-1 is an ORF; its function is uncertain. V lost 0 bases, J lost 8 bases, and 16 bases stayed unmatched. This CDR3 region has 19 residues. CDR3 amino acids: CASSQSSRSGGALWDEQFF. CDR3 DNA sequence: TGCGCCAGCAGTCAATCAAGTCGGAGCGGGGGGGCCTTATGGGATGAGCAGTTCTTC.

This chain connects TRBV20-1 to TRBJ1-2; tentatively, D is TRBD1 (6 bases). The germline gives CDR1 DFQATT, CDR2 SNEGSKA (reference sequence). The CDR3 length is 13 residues. V lost 5 bases to trimming and J lost 4 bases, with 14 bases between them. The CDR3 protein is CSASSDSFYGYTF. Here the CDR3 DNA reads TGCAGTGCTTCTTCGGACAGTTTCTATGGCTACACCTTC.

The chain employs TRBV2 and TRBJ1-4, with TRBD1 identical over 12 bases. The CDR3 extends over 14 amino acids. Germline V gene sequence: CDR1 SNHLY, CDR2 FYNNEI. V gave up 8 bases and J gave up 6 bases; unmatched junction bases: 4. The CDR3 is CASVGDRGHEKLFF. In DNA, the CDR3 is TGTGCCAGCGTTGGGGACAGGGGGCATGAAAAACTGTTTTTT.

This clonotype was seen only a few times. This chain connects TRBV14 to TRBJ2-1; 8 positions agree with TRBD1. V dropped 4 bases and J dropped 9; count of bases not matched to a gene: 11. CDR3 size: 15 residues. Germline V gene data show CDR1 as SGHDN and CDR2 as FVKESK. The CDR3 loop is CASSRGQAAFGEQFF. CDR3 nucleotide sequence: TGTGCCAGCAGCCGGGGACAGGCGGCCTTCGGTGAGCAGTTCTTC.

This clonotype was counted many times. The chain carries TRBV5-1 and TRBJ2-5, with 8 positions matching TRBD1. The V segment lost 3 bases and the J segment 6 bases; nucleotides outside the gene matches: 4. The CDR3 spans 13 residues. The germline gives CDR1 SGHRS, CDR2 YFSETQ. The CDR3 loop reads CASSSAGGKTQYF. The CDR3 region has the DNA TGCGCCAGCAGCTCCGCAGGGGGCAAGACCCAGTACTTC.

The V and J genes are TRBV7-6 and TRBJ1-3; D remains unclear. The V and J ends lost 5 bases and 0 bases respectively, with 8 bases between them. The CDR3 has 14 amino acids. Germline CDR1 SGHVS, CDR2 FNYEAQ. CDR3 nucleotides: TGTGCCAGCAGCAAGTCTTACTCTGGAAACACCATATATTTT. Translation gives CASSKSYSGNTIYF.

In this sample, this clonotype turned up a few times. The chain carries TRBV7-2 and TRBJ2-1, with D possibly being TRBD2 (5 bases). V was trimmed by 1 base and J by 9 bases, leaving 13 bases between them. The germline V gene encodes CDR1 SGHTA and CDR2 FQGNSA. There are 14 residues in the CDR3. The CDR3 nucleotides read TGTGCCAGCAGCTTAGAAGGTCCGGGGTCTGAGCAGTTCTTC. The encoded protein is CASSLEGPGSEQFF.

The chain uses TRBV6-5 and TRBJ2-1; D not resolved. V was cut by 0 bases and J by 10 bases, with 7 bases left in between. Germline V CDR1 and CDR2: MNHEY, SVGAGI. This CDR3 is built from 12 residues. The CDR3 nucleotides are TGTGCCAGCAGTTACTCGGAGAGGGAGCAGTTCTTC. Protein product: CASSYSEREQFF.

This clonotype was seen more than once but under ten times. V usage is TRBV15 and J usage is TRBJ2-2; D unclear. The CDR3 has 13 amino acids. Trimming left V 0 bases short and J 4 bases short, with 3 bases between. CDR1 and CDR2 (germline): LNHNV, YYDKDF (reference sequence). CDR3 bases: TGTGCCACCAGCAGAGATGTCACCGGGGAGCTGTTTTTT. Encoded protein: CATSRDVTGELFF.

This clonotype was seen ten or more times. The rearrangement uses TRBV7-2 and TRBJ2-3, with unresolved D. V was cut by 5 bases and J by 7 bases, with 19 bases left in between. The germline gives CDR1 SGHTA, CDR2 FQGNSA. The CDR3 length is 15 residues. The CDR3 here is CASSVGGDLRYTQYF. Here the CDR3 DNA reads TGTGCCAGCAGCGTTGGCGGCGACCTCCGGTATACGCAGTATTTT.

The rearrangement uses TRBV7-9 and TRBJ2-3, with 10 bases fitting TRBD2. The CDR3 has 14 residues. V lost 5 bases and J lost 4; bases outside the gene matches: 3. Germline-derived CDR1 and CDR2 are SEHNR and FQNEAQ (reference sequence). The CDR3 DNA reads as TGTGCCAGCAGCCAGGGACTAGCGCCAGATACGCAGTATTTT. It specifies CASSQGLAPDTQYF.